The subject of this entry is one T cell receptor beta chain. The antigen is not known. These data come from a study of monozygotic twins with inflammatory bowel disease. Study results and limitations: Compared with healthy twins, IBD patients shared fewer clonotypes with others, especially with disease activity.

This CDR3 has 15 residues. TCRdb derives one entry per CDR3 protein from the 5' RACE reads, leaving out DNA. The table for this sample gives about 380,000 distinct CDR3 sequences. The V gene is TRBV21-1, the J gene TRBJ2-3; TCRdb lists TRBD2, though no DNA is available to test this call. TRBV21-1 is labeled a pseudogene. Source material: blood. The receptor's source is a human donor with ulcerative colitis or Crohn's disease, or a healthy co-twin of an affected twin (not recorded which). CDR3 residues: CASSFRLVRAEGQYF.